The TCR beta chain under discussion was sequenced for a study of STAT5B mutations in CD4+ large granular lymphocyte leukemia. Overall study findings and caveats: Patient CD4-sorted repertoires looked more clonal than healthy CD4+ repertoires, even without putative leukemic clones.

With respect to this clone: Its antigen remains unidentified.

Using immunoSEQ multiplex PCR, the repertoire was profiled, and TCRdb retains in-frame clones only, with some absent. The table lists fewer than 35,000 clones, approximately 80% of them singletons. Controls came from buffy coats of healthy blood donors. This CDR3 is built from 15 residues. Trimming shortened V by 9 bases and J by 0 bases, and 15 bases separated the two germline ends. CDR1 is LNHDA, CDR2 SQIVND, per germline (reference sequence). The receptor was isolated from a human donor in good health. Sequences were obtained from CD4+ T cells from blood buffy coats. The chain carries TRBV19 and TRBJ1-3, with D perhaps matching TRBD1 (5 bases). For the CDR3, the DNA is TGTGCCAGCGGGGGACGGCAAAGCTCTGGAAACACCATATATTTT. Protein sequence: CASGGRQSSGNTIYF.